This TCR beta chain stems from a study of T cell responses to AZD1222 COVID-19 vaccine. Study results and caveats: The study reported that nearly half of spike-specific TCRs target unmutated variant regions.

V was clipped by 7 bases and J by 4 bases; unmatched bases: 10. The CDR3 totals 15 residues. The germline V gene encodes CDR1 LNHDA and CDR2 SQIVND (reference sequence). A remark on this clone: Antigen specificity is unknown.

Produced via immunoSEQ multiplex PCR; TCRdb's table is partial and in-frame only. The sample lists about 160,000 clones, about 90% seen once, with about 4% in the top ten. The source is an adult who received the AZD1222 COVID-19 vaccine. V and J are TRBV19 and TRBJ1-5; 7 bases are shared with TRBD1. The specimen was peripheral blood, collected 28 days after the second AZD1222 dose. The CDR3 reads CASKGPGQLNQPQHF. CDR3 coding DNA: TGTGCCAGTAAGGGTCCGGGACAGCTTAATCAGCCCCAGCATTTT.